A selection of T cell receptor beta chains follows, all from one sample in a study of control samples from healthy donors and cancer patients. Generated by immunoSEQ multiplex PCR, the TCRdb table keeps only in-frame clones and is missing some. The profile shows 100,000 to 150,000 clones, 85% to 95% of them singletons. Specimen: blood. The receptors derive from a man aged 25-45 years in good health. CDR3s leave out the opening cysteine and the closing phenylalanine or tryptophan. Each record gives: D gene, V gene, clone size, J gene, CDR3 protein. D genes are given only for firm matches. Clone size appears in some rows only: once, few, many, or a class for an expanded clone.

D: -
V: TRBV5-8
size: once
J: TRBJ1-6
CDR3: ASSLGQFYSYNSPLH

D: -
V: TRBV27
size: -
J: TRBJ2-7
CDR3: ASSFSSRPLSEQY

D: -
V: TRBV6-2/TRBV6-3
size: -
J: TRBJ1-2
CDR3: ASSPPILYGYT

D: -
V: TRBV6-6
size: once
J: TRBJ2-7
CDR3: ASRTLQHGGSYEQY

D: -
V: TRBV10-3
size: once
J: TRBJ1-6
CDR3: AISESTGWSPLH

D: -
V: TRBV28
size: once
J: TRBJ2-7
CDR3: ASRGTGTYEQY

D: TRBD1
V: TRBV6-6
size: -
J: TRBJ1-6
CDR3: ASSHSTGENSPLH

D: -
V: TRBV5-1
size: -
J: TRBJ2-5
CDR3: ASSFKETQY

D: TRBD1
V: TRBV13
size: -
J: TRBJ1-6
CDR3: ASSRDRANSPLH

D: -
V: TRBV27
size: -
J: TRBJ1-3
CDR3: ASSLSGSHPSGNTIY

D: -
V: TRBV2
size: -
J: TRBJ1-1
CDR3: ASRAAGTEAF

D: -
V: TRBV27
size: -
J: TRBJ2-3
CDR3: ASMVGQVTDTQY

D: -
V: TRBV12-3/TRBV12-4
size: -
J: TRBJ2-7
CDR3: ASSRNSYEQY

D: TRBD1
V: TRBV9
size: -
J: TRBJ2-5
CDR3: ASSPGQPGETQY

D: TRBD2
V: TRBV4-3
size: once
J: TRBJ2-7
CDR3: ASSQVASGRYEQY

D: TRBD1
V: TRBV6-6
size: -
J: TRBJ1-2
CDR3: ASSKGTGTDGYT

D: -
V: TRBV14
size: -
J: TRBJ1-5
CDR3: ASSEEGRCNQPQH

D: -
V: TRBV2
size: -
J: TRBJ2-1
CDR3: ASRPQGTHNEQF

D: -
V: TRBV4-3
size: -
J: TRBJ1-5
CDR3: ASSQVYAQPQH

D: -
V: TRBV6-5
size: -
J: TRBJ1-4
CDR3: ASNGRRGEKLF

D: -
V: TRBV6-6
size: -
J: TRBJ1-5
CDR3: ASSYSERGSNQPQH

D: TRBD2
V: TRBV6-2/TRBV6-3
size: -
J: TRBJ2-5
CDR3: ASSLTSGGSETQY

D: TRBD1
V: TRBV6-1
size: -
J: TRBJ1-1
CDR3: ASSVNRGSGRDTEAF